This TCR beta chain was identified in a study of control samples from healthy donors and cancer patients. The germline V and J ends were trimmed by 2 bases and 4 bases, with 12 bases remaining between them. The CDR3 loop spans 15 amino acids. Germline loops: CDR1 MNHNS, CDR2 SASEGT. The repertoire was sequenced with immunoSEQ multiplex PCR; TCRdb's copy has only in-frame clones and lacks some. The sample shows more than 20,000 clones, roughly 90% of them seen only once. The chain joins TRBV6-1 to TRBJ1-3; D gene ambiguous. The origin of this receptor is a man in his fifties with lung cancer. Material: PBMCs. The CDR3 DNA reads TGTGCCAGCAGTGAACTAGGACTGGGGGGAAACACCATATATTTT. Translating it yields CASSELGLGGNTIYF.